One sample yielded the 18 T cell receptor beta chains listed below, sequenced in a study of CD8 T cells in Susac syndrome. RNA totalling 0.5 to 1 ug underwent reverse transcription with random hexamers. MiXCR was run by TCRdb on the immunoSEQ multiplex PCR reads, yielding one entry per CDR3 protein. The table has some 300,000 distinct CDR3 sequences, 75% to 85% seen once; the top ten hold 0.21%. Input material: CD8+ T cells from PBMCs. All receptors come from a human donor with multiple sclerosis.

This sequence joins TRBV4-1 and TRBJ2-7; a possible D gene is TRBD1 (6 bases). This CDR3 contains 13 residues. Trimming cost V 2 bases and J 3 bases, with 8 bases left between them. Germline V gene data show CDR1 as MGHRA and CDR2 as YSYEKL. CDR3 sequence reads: CASSQTQGYEQYF. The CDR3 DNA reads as TGCGCCAGCAGCCAAACACAGGGCTACGAGCAGTACTTC.

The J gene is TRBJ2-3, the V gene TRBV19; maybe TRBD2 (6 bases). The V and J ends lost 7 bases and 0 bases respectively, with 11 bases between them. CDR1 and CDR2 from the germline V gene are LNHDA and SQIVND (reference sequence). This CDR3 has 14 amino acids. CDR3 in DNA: TGTGCCAGTAACGAGCGGGTGAGCACAGATACGCAGTATTTT. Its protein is CASNERVSTDTQYF.

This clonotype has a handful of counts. The CDR3 bases are TGTGCCAGCAGTGGGGGCGACAGCAATCAGCCCCAGCATTTT. It yields the protein CASSGGDSNQPQHF. The chain joins TRBV2 to TRBJ1-5; D is perhaps TRBD1 (5 bases). CDR1 and CDR2 (germline): SNHLY, FYNNEI. The CDR3 length is 14 residues. V lost 4 bases and J 1 base, leaving 8 bases between the germline ends.

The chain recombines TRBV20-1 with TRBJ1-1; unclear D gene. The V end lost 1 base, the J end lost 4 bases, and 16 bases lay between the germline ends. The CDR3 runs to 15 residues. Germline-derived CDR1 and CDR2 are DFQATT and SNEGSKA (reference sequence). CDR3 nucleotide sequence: TGCAGTGCTAGAGTCCCCTCGGCTCCGGTCACTGAAGCTTTCTTT. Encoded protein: CSARVPSAPVTEAFF.

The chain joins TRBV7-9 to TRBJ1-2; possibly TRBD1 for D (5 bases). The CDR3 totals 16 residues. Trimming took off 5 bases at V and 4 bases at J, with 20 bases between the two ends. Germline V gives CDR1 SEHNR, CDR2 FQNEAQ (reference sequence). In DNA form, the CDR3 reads TGTGCCAGCAGCCCGGGGGAGGCCCTCGGCCTCTATGGCTACACCTTC. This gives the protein CASSPGEALGLYGYTF. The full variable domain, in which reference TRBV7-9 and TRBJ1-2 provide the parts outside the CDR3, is DTGVSQNPRHKITKRGQNVTFRCDPISEHNRLYWYRQTLGQGPEFLTYFQNEAQLEKSRLLSDRFSAERPKGSFSTLEIQRTEQGDSAMYLCASSPGEALGLYGYTFGSGTRLTVV.

The CDR3 sequence: CAGRRGRERGGYTF. The CDR3 DNA is TGTGCCGGACGAAGGGGCAGGGAAAGGGGTGGCTACACCTTC. This chain connects TRBV28 to TRBJ1-2, with D maybe TRBD1 (5 bases). The ends were cut back, 11 bases at V and 7 bases at J, with 23 bases in the middle. The CDR3 is 14 residues long. Germline V gives CDR1 MDHEN, CDR2 SYDVKM.

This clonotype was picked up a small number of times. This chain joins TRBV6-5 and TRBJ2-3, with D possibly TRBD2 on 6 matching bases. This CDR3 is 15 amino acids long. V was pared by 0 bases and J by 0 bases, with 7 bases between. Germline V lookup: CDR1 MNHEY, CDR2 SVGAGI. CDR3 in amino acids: CASSYSGTSTDTQYF. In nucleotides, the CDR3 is TGTGCCAGCAGTTACTCGGGGACTAGCACAGATACGCAGTATTTT.

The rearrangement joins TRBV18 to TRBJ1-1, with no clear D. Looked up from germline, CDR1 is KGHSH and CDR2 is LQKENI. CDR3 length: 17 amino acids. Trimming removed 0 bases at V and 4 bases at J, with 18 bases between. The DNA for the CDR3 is TGTGCCAGCTCACCACCGTTCACTAAGGAATTACTCACTGAAGCTTTCTTT. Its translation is CASSPPFTKELLTEAFF.

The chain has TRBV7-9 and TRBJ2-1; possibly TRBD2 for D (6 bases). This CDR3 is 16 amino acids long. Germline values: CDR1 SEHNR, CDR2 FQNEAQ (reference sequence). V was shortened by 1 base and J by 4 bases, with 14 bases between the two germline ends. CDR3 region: CASSLVMAGTYNEQFF. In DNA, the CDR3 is TGTGCCAGCAGCTTAGTTATGGCCGGGACTTACAATGAGCAGTTCTTC.

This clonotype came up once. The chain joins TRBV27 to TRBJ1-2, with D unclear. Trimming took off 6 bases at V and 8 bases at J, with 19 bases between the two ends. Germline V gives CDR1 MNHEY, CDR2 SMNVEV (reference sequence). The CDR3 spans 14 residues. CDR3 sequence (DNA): TGTGCCAGCAGGTGGGGAGGCGGGCTAGGAGGCTACACCTTC. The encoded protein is CASRWGGGLGGYTF.

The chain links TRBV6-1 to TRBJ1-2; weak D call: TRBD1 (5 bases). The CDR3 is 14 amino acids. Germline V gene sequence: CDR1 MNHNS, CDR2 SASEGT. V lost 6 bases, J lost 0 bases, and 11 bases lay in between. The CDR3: CASSPAGANYGYTF. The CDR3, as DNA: TGTGCCAGCAGCCCGGCGGGGGCTAACTATGGCTACACCTTC.

CDR3 amino acids: CASSQDQGIYGYTF. CDR3 in DNA: TGTGCCAGCAGCCAAGATCAGGGAATCTATGGCTACACCTTC. This chain links TRBV14 with TRBJ1-2; perhaps TRBD1 as D (5 bases). This CDR3 comprises 14 residues. CDR1 and CDR2 from the germline V gene are SGHDN and FVKESK. Trimming left V 0 bases short and J 4 bases short, with 9 bases between.

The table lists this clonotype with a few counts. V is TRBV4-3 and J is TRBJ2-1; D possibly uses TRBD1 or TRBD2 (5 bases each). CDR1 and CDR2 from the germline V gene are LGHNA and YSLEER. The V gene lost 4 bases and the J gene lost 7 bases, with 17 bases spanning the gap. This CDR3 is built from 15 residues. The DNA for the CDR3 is TGCGCCAGCAGCCGGGGGACCGGCCGTGGGAATGAGCAGTTCTTC. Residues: CASSRGTGRGNEQFF.

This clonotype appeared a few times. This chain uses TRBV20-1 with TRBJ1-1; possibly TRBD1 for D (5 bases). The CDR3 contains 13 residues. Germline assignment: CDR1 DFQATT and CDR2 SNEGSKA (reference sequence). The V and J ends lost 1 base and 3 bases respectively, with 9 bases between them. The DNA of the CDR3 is TGCAGTGCTAGAGCTGACAGTTACACTGAAGCTTTCTTT. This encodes CSARADSYTEAFF.

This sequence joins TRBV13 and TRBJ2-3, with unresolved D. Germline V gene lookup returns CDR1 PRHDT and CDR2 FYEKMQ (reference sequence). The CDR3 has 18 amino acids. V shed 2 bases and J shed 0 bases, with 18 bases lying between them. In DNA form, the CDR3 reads TGTGCCAGCAGCTTACTCTATTATGGCGATACTAGCACAGATACGCAGTATTTT. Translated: CASSLLYYGDTSTDTQYF.

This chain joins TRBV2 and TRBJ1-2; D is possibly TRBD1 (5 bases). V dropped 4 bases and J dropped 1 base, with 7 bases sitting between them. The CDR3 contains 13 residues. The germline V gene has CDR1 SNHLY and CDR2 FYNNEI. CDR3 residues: CASSGRDNYGYTF. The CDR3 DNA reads TGTGCCAGCAGTGGCAGGGATAACTATGGCTACACCTTC.

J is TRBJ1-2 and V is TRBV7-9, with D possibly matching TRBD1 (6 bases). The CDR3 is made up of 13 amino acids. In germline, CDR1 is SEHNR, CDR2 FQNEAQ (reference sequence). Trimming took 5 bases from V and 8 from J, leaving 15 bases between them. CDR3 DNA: TGTGCCAGCAGCCACCCCAGGGGCTGGGGCTACACCTTC. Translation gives CASSHPRGWGYTF.

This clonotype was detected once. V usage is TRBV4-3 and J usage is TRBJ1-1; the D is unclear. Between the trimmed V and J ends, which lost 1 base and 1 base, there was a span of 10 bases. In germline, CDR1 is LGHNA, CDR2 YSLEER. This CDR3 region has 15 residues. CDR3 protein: CASSQGRRQNTEAFF. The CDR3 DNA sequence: TGCGCCAGCAGCCAAGGTCGTCGACAGAACACTGAAGCTTTCTTT.